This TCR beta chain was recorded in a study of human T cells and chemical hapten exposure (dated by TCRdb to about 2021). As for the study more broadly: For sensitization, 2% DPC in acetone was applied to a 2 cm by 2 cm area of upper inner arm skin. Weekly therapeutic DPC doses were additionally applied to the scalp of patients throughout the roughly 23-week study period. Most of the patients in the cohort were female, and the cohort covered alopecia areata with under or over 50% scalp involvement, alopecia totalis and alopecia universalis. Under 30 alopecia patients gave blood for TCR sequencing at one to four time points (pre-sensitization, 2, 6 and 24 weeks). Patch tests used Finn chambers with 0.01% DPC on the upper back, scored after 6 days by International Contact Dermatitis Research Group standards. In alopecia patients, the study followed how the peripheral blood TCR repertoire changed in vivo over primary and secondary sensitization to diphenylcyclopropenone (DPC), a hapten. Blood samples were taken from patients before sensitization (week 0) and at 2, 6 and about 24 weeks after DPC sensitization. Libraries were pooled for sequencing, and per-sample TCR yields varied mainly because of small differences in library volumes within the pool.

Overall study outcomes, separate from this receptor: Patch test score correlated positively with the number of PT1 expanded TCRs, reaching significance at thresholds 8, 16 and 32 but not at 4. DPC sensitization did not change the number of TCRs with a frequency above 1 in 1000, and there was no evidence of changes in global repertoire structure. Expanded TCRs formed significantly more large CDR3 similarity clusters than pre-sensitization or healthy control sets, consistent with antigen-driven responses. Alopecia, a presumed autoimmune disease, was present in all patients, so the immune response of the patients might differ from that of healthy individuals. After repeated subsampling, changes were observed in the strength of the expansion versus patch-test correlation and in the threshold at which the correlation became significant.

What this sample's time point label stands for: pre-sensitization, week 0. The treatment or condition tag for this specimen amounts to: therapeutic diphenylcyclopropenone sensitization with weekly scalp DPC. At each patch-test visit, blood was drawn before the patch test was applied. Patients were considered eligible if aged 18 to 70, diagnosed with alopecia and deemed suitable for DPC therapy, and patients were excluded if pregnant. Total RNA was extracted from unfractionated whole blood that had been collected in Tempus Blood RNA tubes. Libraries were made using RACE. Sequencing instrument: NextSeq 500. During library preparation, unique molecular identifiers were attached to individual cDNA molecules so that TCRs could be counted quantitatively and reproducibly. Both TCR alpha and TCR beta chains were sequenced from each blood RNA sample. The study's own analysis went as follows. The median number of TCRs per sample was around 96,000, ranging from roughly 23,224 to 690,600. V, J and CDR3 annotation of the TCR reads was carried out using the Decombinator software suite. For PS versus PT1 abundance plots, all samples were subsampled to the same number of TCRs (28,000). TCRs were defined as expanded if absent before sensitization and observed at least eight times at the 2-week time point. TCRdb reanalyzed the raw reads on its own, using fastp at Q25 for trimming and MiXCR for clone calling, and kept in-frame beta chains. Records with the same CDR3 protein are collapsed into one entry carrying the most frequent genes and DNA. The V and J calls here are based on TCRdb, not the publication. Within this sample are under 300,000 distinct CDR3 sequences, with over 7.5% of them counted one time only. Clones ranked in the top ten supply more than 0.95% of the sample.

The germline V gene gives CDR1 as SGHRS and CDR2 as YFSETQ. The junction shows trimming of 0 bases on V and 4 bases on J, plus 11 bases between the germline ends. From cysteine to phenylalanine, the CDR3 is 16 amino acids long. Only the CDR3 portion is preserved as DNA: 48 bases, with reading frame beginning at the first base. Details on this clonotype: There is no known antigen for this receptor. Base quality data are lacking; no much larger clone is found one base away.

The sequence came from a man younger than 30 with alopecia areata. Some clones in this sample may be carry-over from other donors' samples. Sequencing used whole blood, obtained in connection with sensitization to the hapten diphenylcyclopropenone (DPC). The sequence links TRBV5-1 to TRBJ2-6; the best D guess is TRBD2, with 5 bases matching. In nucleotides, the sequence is TGCGCCAGCAGCTTGGCGGTGGGAGCGGGGGCCAACGTCCTGACTTTC. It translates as CASSLAVGAGANVLTF.